This entry lists 23 T cell receptor beta chains sequenced from one sample in a study of blood T cells in healthy people across ages. A sample-barcoded 5' primer and a J-beta primer mix were used in a second PCR of about 7 to 12 cycles. TCRdb ran MiXCR on the 5' RACE reads and lists one entry per CDR3 protein. This table has about 1.1 million distinct CDR3 sequences, more than 30% appearing once. Sequenced material: blood. These receptor sequences come from a man between 18 and 35 years old in good health.

This clonotype was picked up a small number of times. The chain is built from TRBV4-3 and TRBJ2-5; TRBD2 might be the D (5 bases). CDR3 size: 15 residues. Looked up from germline, CDR1 is LGHNA and CDR2 is YSLEER. The germline V and J ends were trimmed by 4 bases and 2 bases, with 14 bases remaining between them. The CDR3 DNA sequence: TGCGCCAGCAGCCGAGAAACACGGGGTCAAGAGACCCAGTACTTC. Translating it yields CASSRETRGQETQYF.

A few counts support this clonotype. The V and J genes are TRBV7-2 and TRBJ2-1; 10 bases fit TRBD2. CDR3 size: 16 residues. Germline lookup yields CDR1 SGHTA and CDR2 FQGNSA. Unmatched junction bases numbered 7, after V lost 1 base and J lost 7 bases. The CDR3 coding sequence is TGTGCCAGCAGCTTAGGTTTTACTAGCGGGGTAAATGAGCAGTTCTTC. Translation gives CASSLGFTSGVNEQFF.

This clonotype turned up a few times. The chain has TRBV2 and TRBJ2-2, with D possibly being TRBD1 (6 bases). V was pared by 5 bases and J by 1 base, with 11 bases between. Per the germline V gene, CDR1 is SNHLY and CDR2 is FYNNEI. The CDR3 contains 15 residues. The CDR3 sequence is CASSQGTLNTGELFF. The CDR3 region has the DNA TGTGCCAGCAGTCAGGGGACACTGAACACCGGGGAGCTGTTTTTT.

This rearrangement joins TRBV7-9 to TRBJ1-2; possibly TRBD1 for D (5 bases). CDR1 and CDR2 (germline): SEHNR, FQNEAQ (reference sequence). The CDR3 consists of 17 residues. V was pared by 3 bases and J by 0 bases, with 17 bases between. For the CDR3, the DNA is TGTGCCAGCAGCTTCTACCGCGGGACGGAAGCTAACTATGGCTACACCTTC. Its translation is CASSFYRGTEANYGYTF.

This clonotype has just a few counts. The chain couples TRBV21-1 to TRBJ1-4; the D segment call TRBD1 is taken from the table without a DNA check. TRBV21-1 is reported as a pseudogene. This CDR3 region has 18 residues. Here the CDR3 DNA reads TGTGCCAGCAGCAAAGAGGACGGGGGCTGGATAGCTAATGAAAAACTGTTTTTT. It is translated as CASSKEDGGWIANEKLFF.

This clonotype was seen at least ten times. The chain is built from TRBV7-8 and TRBJ2-5; D unresolved. V was shortened by 0 bases and J by 1 base, with 9 bases between the two germline ends. Germline assignment: CDR1 SGHVS and CDR2 FQNEAQ. This CDR3 spans 15 amino acids. The CDR3 loop is CASSLAGSGQETQYF. The CDR3 DNA is TGTGCCAGCAGCTTAGCGGGGTCGGGCCAAGAGACCCAGTACTTC.

A few counts support this clonotype. The V call is TRBV5-1, the J call TRBJ2-1; TRBD1 aligns across 9 bases. The germline V gene encodes CDR1 SGHRS and CDR2 YFSETQ. Trimming removed 4 bases from V and 5 bases from J; junction bases left unmatched: 10. CDR3 size: 16 residues. This chain's CDR3 is CASSPDRGMLNNEQFF. Written as DNA, the CDR3 is TGCGCCAGCAGCCCTGACAGGGGGATGCTCAACAATGAGCAGTTCTTC.

On this clonotype: A junction boundary mismatches the germline segment, possibly from a read error. V gene TRBV13 combines with J gene TRBJ2-3; D not resolved. The CDR3 contains 13 residues. Germline V gene sequence: CDR1 PRHDT, CDR2 FYEKMQ (reference sequence). The CDR3 coding sequence is TGTGCCCGCAGCTATCCTAGCACAGATACGCAGTATTTT. Encoded protein: CARSYPSTDTQYF.

On this clonotype itself: One end of the junction does not line up with germline, which may come from a read error. The chain recombines TRBV28 with TRBJ2-1, with a tentative D call TRBD1 (6 bases). The DNA end favors TRBJ2-7, so the J call may be wrong. The CDR3 has 13 residues. The germline gives CDR1 MDHEN, CDR2 SYDVKM. The CDR3 region has the DNA TGTGTCAGCAGTTGGACAGCCTACAATGAGCAGTACTTC. As protein: CVSSWTAYNEQYF.

V usage is TRBV12-3 or TRBV12-4 and J usage is TRBJ1-5; 11 bases fit TRBD1. This CDR3 has 15 residues. J lost 4 bases, V lost 2 bases, and 1 base had no gene match. The CDR3 nucleotides read TGTGCCAGCAGTTTATGGGACAGGGGGAATCAGCCCCAGCATTTT. The encoded protein is CASSLWDRGNQPQHF.

The table lists this clonotype with a few counts. This chain uses TRBV9 with TRBJ2-3; a weak D match, TRBD2 (5 bases). Germline CDR1 is SGDLS and CDR2 is YYNGEE. The CDR3 runs to 15 residues. Trimming cost V 0 bases and J 0 bases, with 8 bases left between them. CDR3 coding DNA: TGTGCCAGCAGCGTAGGTAGCGTTAGCACAGATACGCAGTATTTT. Translated, it gives CASSVGSVSTDTQYF.

This clonotype was found many times. The rearrangement links TRBV10-3 to TRBJ1-2; D possibly corresponds to TRBD1 (5 bases). This CDR3 contains 12 residues. From germline, CDR1 is ENHRY and CDR2 SYGVKD. Trimming pared 10 bases from V and 6 bases from J, leaving 15 bases between. The CDR3 loop is CATEEGNNGYTF. The CDR3 nucleotides read TGTGCCACCGAGGAGGGGAATAATGGCTACACCTTC.

V gene TRBV20-1 combines with J gene TRBJ2-5, with 7 bases that match TRBD2. The assigned J gene may be wrong: the sequence end matches TRBJ2-7 better. CDR1 and CDR2 from the germline V gene are DFQATT and SNEGSKA (reference sequence). CDR3 length: 15 amino acids. This CDR3 is CSARAERGPRGEQYF. CDR3 sequence (DNA): TGCAGTGCTAGAGCCGAGCGGGGCCCACGGGGCGAGCAGTACTTC.

The chain carries TRBV18 and TRBJ1-1; possible D gene TRBD1, 5 bases. CDR3 length: 14 amino acids. V was trimmed by 7 bases and J by 7 bases, leaving 19 bases between them. Germline V gene data show CDR1 as KGHSH and CDR2 as LQKENI. In DNA, the CDR3 is TGTGCCAGCTTACCTACCGGGACGGAACTTGAAGCTTTCTTT. It specifies CASLPTGTELEAFF.

This clonotype was recorded a few times. V usage is TRBV4-1 and J usage is TRBJ1-5; D gene uncertain. The germline V gene has CDR1 MGHRA and CDR2 YSYEKL. V was trimmed by 1 base and J by 4 bases, leaving 14 bases between them. The CDR3 covers 16 residues. The CDR3 protein is CASSQVLGLRNQPQHF. Here the CDR3 DNA reads TGCGCCAGCAGCCAAGTCCTGGGGTTGCGGAATCAGCCCCAGCATTTT.

This clonotype was seen a handful of times. V usage is TRBV20-1 and J usage is TRBJ2-1; D may be TRBD2 (6 bases). Germline CDR1 is DFQATT and CDR2 is SNEGSKA (reference sequence). V was pared by 0 bases and J by 5 bases, with 14 bases between. The CDR3 has 15 residues. The CDR3 loop reads CSARELAEKNNEQFF. The CDR3 bases are TGCAGTGCTAGAGAACTAGCCGAGAAAAACAATGAGCAGTTCTTC.

The V and J genes are TRBV4-1 and TRBJ1-2, with 9 bases identical to TRBD1. The ends lost 3 bases at V and 6 bases at J; junction bases unmatched: 8. This CDR3 contains 15 residues. Germline-derived CDR1 and CDR2 are MGHRA and YSYEKL. This chain's CDR3 is CASSHSGQGRDGYTF. In DNA form, the CDR3 reads TGCGCCAGCAGCCACTCAGGACAGGGGAGGGATGGCTACACCTTC.

This clonotype was observed a handful of times. This chain links TRBV6-5 with TRBJ1-5; maybe TRBD1 (6 bases). Trimming shortened V by 8 bases and J by 4 bases, and 12 bases separated the two germline ends. Per the germline V gene, CDR1 is MNHEY and CDR2 is SVGAGI. The CDR3 spans 13 residues. This CDR3 reads CASGRTVNQPQHF. The CDR3 DNA follows: TGTGCCAGCGGCAGGACAGTTAATCAGCCCCAGCATTTT.

The CDR3 nucleotides read TGCGCCAGCAGCCAACAATCCGGGACAGGGGTCTTGAACACTGAAGCTTTCTTT. Translated: CASSQQSGTGVLNTEAFF. The rearrangement joins TRBV5-1 to TRBJ1-1, with 10 bases aligning to TRBD1. Germline V gene lookup returns CDR1 SGHRS and CDR2 YFSETQ. The CDR3 has 18 amino acids. V shed 4 bases and J 0 bases; nucleotides not matched to a gene: 12.

This chain joins TRBV29-1 and TRBJ1-1, with D possibly TRBD1 on 6 matching bases. CDR1 is SQVTM, CDR2 ANQGSEA, per germline. The V gene lost 5 bases and the J gene lost 0 bases, with 10 bases spanning the gap. This CDR3 is built from 13 residues. The CDR3 sequence is CSVTGPMNTEAFF. For the CDR3, the DNA is TGCAGCGTTACAGGGCCAATGAACACTGAAGCTTTCTTT. The full variable domain, its missing parts supplied by reference TRBV29-1 and TRBJ1-1, is SAVISQKPSRDICQRGTSLTIQCQVDSQVTMMFWYRQQPGQSLTLIATANQGSEATYESGFVIDKFPISRPNLTFSTLTVSNMSPEDSSIYLCSVTGPMNTEAFFGQGTRLTVV.

The chain carries TRBV6-1 and TRBJ2-3; D remains unclear. The CDR3 is 10 residues long. Germline V gene lookup returns CDR1 MNHNS and CDR2 SASEGT. Trimming removed 5 bases at V and 7 bases at J, with 4 bases between. The CDR3 reads CASSQNTQYF. The CDR3, as DNA: TGTGCCAGCAGTCAGAATACGCAGTATTTT.

The CDR3 spells CASSSDVLSYNEQFF. CDR3 coding DNA: TGCGCCAGCAGCTCTGACGTTCTCTCCTACAATGAGCAGTTCTTC. The chain is built from TRBV5-1 and TRBJ2-1; D gene unclear. V was pared by 3 bases and J by 0 bases, with 10 bases between. The CDR3 runs to 15 residues. CDR1 is SGHRS, CDR2 YFSETQ, per germline.

J is TRBJ2-2 and V is TRBV27; 8 nucleotides line up with TRBD1. The ends lost 6 bases at V and 6 bases at J; junction bases unmatched: 6. The V gene's germline CDR1 is MNHEY and CDR2 SMNVEV (reference sequence). The CDR3 consists of 14 residues. The CDR3 DNA reads as TGTGCCAGCAGGACTCAGGGGGCGGCCGGGGAGCTGTTTTTT. It specifies CASRTQGAAGELFF.